This TCR beta chain derives from a study of T cells in Graves' hyperthyroidism and ophthalmopathy. CDR1 is SGHVS and CDR2 is FNYEAQ in the germline V gene. This CDR3 region has 16 residues. Trimming cost V 9 bases and J 2 bases, with 19 bases left between them. Patients showing uncontrolled infection, other autoimmune disease, pregnancy or lactation were ineligible. Researchers took RNA transcripts and amplified the TCR beta CDR3 regions from them. With the HTBI primer set, the TCR CDR3 went through a first round of RT-PCR. MiXCR, run by TCRdb on the multiplex PCR reads, gives a single entry per CDR3 protein. Among 35,000 to 45,000 distinct CDR3 sequences listed, 50% to 55% were seen once.

The gene calls are TRBV7-6 and TRBJ2-2; D may be TRBD2 (5 bases). Sequencing was done on a sample of blood. The TCR was taken from a man in his forties with Graves' ophthalmopathy. CDR3 DNA: TGTGCCAGTGGCTTAAAATCCGGGGTCAACACCGGGGAGCTGTTTTTT. Protein product: CASGLKSGVNTGELFF.